This T cell receptor (beta chain) was profiled in a study of T-cell reconstitution after alpha-beta-depleted transplantation in children. This clonotype was observed many times. The germline CDR1 and CDR2 sequences are SGHTA and FQGNSA. This CDR3 has 13 residues. The V end lost 4 bases, the J end lost 0 bases, and 5 bases lay between the germline ends. TCRbeta library preparation incorporated unique molecular identifiers. MiXCR, run by TCRdb on the PCR reads, gives a single entry per CDR3 protein. There are about 200,000 distinct CDR3 sequences in the sample; roughly 8.1% occur only once, and about a third lies in the top ten.

This specimen consisted of PBMCs, mostly from graft donor cells, obtained 360 days after TCRalphabeta/CD19-depleted stem cell transplant. The chain recombines TRBV7-2 with TRBJ2-3; D is uncertain. The clonotype originates from a male patient aged 2-10 years who had a stem cell transplant for acute myeloid leukemia, so the T cells may come from the graft donor. CDR3 amino acids: CASSSQSTDTQYF. CDR3 in DNA: TGTGCCAGCAGCTCACAGAGCACAGATACGCAGTATTTT.